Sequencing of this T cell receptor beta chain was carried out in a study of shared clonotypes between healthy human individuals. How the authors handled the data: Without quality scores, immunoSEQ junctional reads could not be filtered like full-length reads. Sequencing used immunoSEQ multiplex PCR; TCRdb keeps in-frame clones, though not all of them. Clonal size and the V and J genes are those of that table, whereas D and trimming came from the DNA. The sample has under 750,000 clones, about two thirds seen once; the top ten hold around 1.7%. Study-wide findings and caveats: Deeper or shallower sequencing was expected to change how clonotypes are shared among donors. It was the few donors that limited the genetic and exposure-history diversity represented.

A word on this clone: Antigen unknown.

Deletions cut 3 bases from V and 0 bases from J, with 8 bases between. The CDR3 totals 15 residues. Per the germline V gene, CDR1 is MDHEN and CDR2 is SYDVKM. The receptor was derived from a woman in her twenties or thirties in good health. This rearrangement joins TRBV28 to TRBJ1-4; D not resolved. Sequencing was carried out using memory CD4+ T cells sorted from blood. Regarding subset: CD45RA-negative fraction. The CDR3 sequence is CASSFPLATNEKLFF. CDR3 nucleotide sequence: TGTGCCAGCAGTTTCCCCCTAGCAACTAATGAAAAACTGTTTTTT. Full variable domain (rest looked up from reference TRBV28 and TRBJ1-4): DVKVTQSSRYLVKRTGEKVFLECVQDMDHENMFWYRQDPGLGLRLIYFSYDVKMKEKGDIPEGYSVSREKKERFSLILESASTNQTSMYLCASSFPLATNEKLFFGSGTQLSVL.